This TCR beta chain appears in the sequencing data of a study of CD8+ T cells in alopecia areata. Individuals with alopecia areata gave both lesional scalp punch biopsies and peripheral blood for collection. Sorted populations comprised CD4+ and CD8+ T cells obtained from PBMCs. Study conclusions and caveats: Resident alphabeta T-cell populations of normal skin are likewise subject to sequencing in scalp samples. Lesional scalp, especially alopecia totalis/universalis, showed higher clonality than normal scalp.

Following RNA extraction, reverse transcription yielded cDNA that acted as the sequencing template. The repertoire was sequenced with immunoSEQ multiplex PCR; TCRdb's copy has only in-frame clones and lacks some. The data show 110,000 or so clones, 58% seen once. Worth noting for this clone: Antigen: not known.

The CDR3 extends over 11 amino acids. Germline V gene data show CDR1 as SQVTM and CDR2 as ANQGSEA. With 5 bases removed from V and 2 bases from J, the gap between germline ends came to 5 bases. This TCR was recovered from a human donor with alopecia areata. Sequencing was performed on NKG2D-low CD8+ T cells sorted from blood. The chain has TRBV29-1 and TRBJ2-3; no clear D. CDR3 loop: CSVLVTDTQYF. Here the CDR3 DNA reads TGCAGCGTTTTGGTCACAGATACGCAGTATTTT.